This passage covers 20 T cell receptor beta chains from one sample sequenced in a study of cytomegalovirus exposure and HLA in healthy donors. A multiplex PCR was run with 60 Vbeta primers and 13 Jbeta primers. Method: immunoSEQ multiplex PCR; TCRdb's copy keeps in-frame clones and lacks some. The table shows around 100,000 clones, with about 81% occurring only once. Sequencing was performed on PBMCs. All receptors come from a man in his forties or fifties in good health and CMV-seronegative.

The V gene is TRBV7-8, the J gene TRBJ1-6; D call uncertain. V lost 6 bases and J lost 9, with 15 bases in between. The CDR3 loop spans 14 amino acids. Per germline, CDR1 SGHVS and CDR2 FQNEAQ. The CDR3 DNA follows: TGTGCCAGCAGTCCCGTCCGGGGAGGTTCACCCCTCCACTTT. Protein: CASSPVRGGSPLHF.

For the CDR3, the DNA is TGTGCCAGCAGTCAATTTCGAGGCTCCTACGAGCAGTACTTC. Its translation: CASSQFRGSYEQYF. The rearrangement links TRBV28 to TRBJ2-7; the D is unclear. This CDR3 is 14 amino acids long. The V gene's germline CDR1 is MDHEN and CDR2 SYDVKM. Trimming left V 5 bases short and J 0 bases short, with 11 bases between.

The chain carries TRBV5-4 and TRBJ1-3, with TRBD1 as a possible D gene (5 bases). The ends were cut back, 4 bases at V and 2 bases at J, with 13 bases in the middle. The CDR3 runs 15 residues. CDR1 SGHNT and CDR2 YYREEE come from the germline V gene (reference sequence). This CDR3 reads CASSPYGGAGNTIYF. The CDR3 coding sequence is TGTGCCAGCAGCCCCTATGGAGGGGCTGGAAACACCATATATTTT.

This clone has more than one count but fewer than ten. V and J are TRBV5-5 and TRBJ2-2, with TRBD2 identical over 13 bases. CDR1 is SGHKS and CDR2 is YYEKEE in the germline V gene (reference sequence). The CDR3 runs to 16 residues. Unmatched junction bases numbered 5, after V lost 4 bases and J lost 5 bases. This chain's CDR3 is CASSVGLAGDTGELFF. The CDR3 DNA reads as TGTGCCAGCAGCGTCGGACTAGCGGGAGATACCGGGGAGCTGTTTTTT.

This clone has just a few counts. The genes are TRBV30 and TRBJ2-7; 7 nucleotides align to TRBD1. The length of the CDR3 is 12 residues. Germline CDR1 is GTSNPN and CDR2 is SVGIG (reference sequence). The junction had 8 bases not matched to a gene; V was cut back by 7 bases and J by 5 bases. In DNA form, the CDR3 reads TGTGCCTCGACCAAAACAGGGGACGAGCAGTACTTC. Translation gives CASTKTGDEQYF.

This sequence joins TRBV5-4 and TRBJ2-5; the match to TRBD2 covers 9 bases. The trim removed 0 bases at V and 5 bases at J, leaving 5 bases unmatched. Germline CDR1 SGHNT, CDR2 YYREEE (reference sequence). The CDR3 totals 15 residues. The CDR3, as DNA: TGTGCCAGCAGCTTGGATAGCGGGAGTGTTGAGACCCAGTACTTC. Residues: CASSLDSGSVETQYF.

The J gene is TRBJ2-7, the V gene TRBV2; no clear D gene. V was pared by 7 bases and J by 2 bases, with 9 bases between. Germline lookup yields CDR1 SNHLY and CDR2 FYNNEI. There are 12 residues in the CDR3. CDR3 DNA sequence: TGTGCCAGCAACATGATTGCCTACGAGCAGTACTTC. It yields the protein CASNMIAYEQYF.

The CDR3 protein is CASSQVISGVLGTEAFF. For the CDR3, the DNA is TGCGCCAGCAGCCAAGTTATATCAGGGGTTCTGGGCACTGAAGCTTTCTTT. The rearrangement links TRBV4-3 to TRBJ1-1; a weak D match, TRBD1 (6 bases). The CDR3 has 17 amino acids. V lost 1 base, J lost 4 bases, and 19 bases lay in between. The V gene's germline CDR1 is LGHNA and CDR2 YSLEER.

A few counts support this clone. The genes are TRBV5-6 and TRBJ2-7; D remains ambiguous. Between the trimmed V and J ends, which lost 4 bases and 3 bases, there was a span of 8 bases. The CDR3 totals 12 residues. Germline lookup yields CDR1 SGHDT and CDR2 YYEEEE. The CDR3: CASSLLNYEQYF. CDR3 bases: TGTGCCAGCAGCCTTCTTAACTACGAGCAGTACTTC.

The table lists this clone with a count of one. V and J are TRBV5-1 and TRBJ2-5, with 8 bases fitting TRBD2. The CDR3 loop spans 15 amino acids. From germline, CDR1 is SGHRS and CDR2 YFSETQ. With V trimmed by 8 bases and J by 3 bases, 12 bases remained unmatched. The chain's CDR3 is CARTLLAGTEETQYF. The CDR3, as DNA: TGCGCCAGGACCCTCTTAGCGGGGACGGAAGAGACCCAGTACTTC.

The chain employs TRBV4-3 and TRBJ2-3; D is perhaps TRBD1 (5 bases). Trimming took 0 bases from V and 0 from J, leaving 10 bases between them. Germline V gene sequence: CDR1 LGHNA, CDR2 YSLEER. This CDR3 spans 16 amino acids. The CDR3 reads CASSQDRGHSTDTQYF. DNA for the CDR3: TGCGCCAGCAGCCAAGATCGCGGACACAGCACAGATACGCAGTATTTT.

The V call is TRBV14, the J call TRBJ2-2; 13 nucleotides agree with TRBD2. Germline loops: CDR1 SGHDN, CDR2 FVKESK. Trimming cost V 4 bases and J 4 bases; bases outside gene matches: 0. The CDR3 is 15 residues long. This CDR3 is CASSRLAGGTGELFF. The CDR3 region has the DNA TGTGCCAGCAGCCGACTAGCGGGGGGCACCGGGGAGCTGTTTTTT.

The chain combines TRBV9 with TRBJ2-7; possibly TRBD2 for D (6 bases). V was clipped by 0 bases and J by 3 bases, with 10 bases between them. Germline-derived CDR1 and CDR2 are SGDLS and YYNGEE. This CDR3 contains 14 residues. In DNA, the CDR3 is TGTGCCAGCAGCGTAGGGGGGGAGGTCTACGAGCAGTACTTC. This encodes CASSVGGEVYEQYF.

The chain is built from TRBV6-1 and TRBJ1-2; 8 nucleotides align to TRBD1. This CDR3 contains 13 residues. V dropped 7 bases and J dropped 5; count of bases not matched to a gene: 6. Germline V lookup: CDR1 MNHNS, CDR2 SASEGT. CDR3 sequence: CASTPTGVYGYTF. The CDR3 DNA follows: TGTGCCAGCACCCCGACAGGGGTGTATGGCTACACCTTC.

The rearrangement joins TRBV5-1 to TRBJ1-1, with D possibly being TRBD1 (6 bases). CDR1 SGHRS and CDR2 YFSETQ come from the germline V gene. Trimming took 0 bases from V and 0 from J, leaving 9 bases between them. The CDR3 sequence is 15 residues long. In nucleotides, the CDR3 is TGCGCCAGCAGCTTGGATGGGGGCATGAACACTGAAGCTTTCTTT. This translates into CASSLDGGMNTEAFF.

The V gene is TRBV25-1, the J gene TRBJ2-2, with D possibly matching TRBD2 (5 bases). This CDR3 spans 15 amino acids. CDR1 and CDR2 from the germline V gene are MGHDK and SYGVNS. V was shortened by 4 bases and J by 1 base, with 10 bases between the two germline ends. The CDR3 reads CASSGGVLNTGELFF. The CDR3 nucleotides are TGTGCCAGCAGTGGGGGAGTTCTGAACACCGGGGAGCTGTTTTTT.

V usage is TRBV28 and J usage is TRBJ2-3; D might be TRBD2 (5 bases). Between the trimmed V and J ends, which lost 6 bases and 1 base, there was a span of 14 bases. This CDR3 region has 15 residues. Germline values: CDR1 MDHEN, CDR2 SYDVKM. CDR3 coding DNA: TGTGCCAGCAGCTCTGGAGGAGCGCGCACAGATACGCAGTATTTT. The encoded protein is CASSSGGARTDTQYF.

The V and J genes are TRBV6-5 and TRBJ2-3; 14 bases align to TRBD2. Germline CDR1 reads MNHEY; CDR2 reads SVGAGI. This CDR3 has 15 amino acids. V lost 6 bases to trimming and J lost 7 bases; unmatched junction nucleotides: 6. In DNA, the CDR3 is TGTGCCAGCAGGCGGGGACTAGCGGGAGACAATACGCAGTATTTT. As protein: CASRRGLAGDNTQYF.

V and J are TRBV6-5 and TRBJ2-1, with D maybe TRBD1 (5 bases). The CDR3 is 13 residues long. The germline CDR1 and CDR2 sequences are MNHEY and SVGAGI. V gave up 6 bases and J gave up 7 bases, with 13 bases separating them. CDR3 protein: CASRPPRANEQFF. As DNA, the CDR3 is TGTGCCAGCAGACCTCCCAGGGCTAATGAGCAGTTCTTC.

This clone appeared a few times. The gene calls are TRBV11-2 and TRBJ2-7; 7 bases fit TRBD1. V shed 5 bases and J 12 bases; nucleotides not matched to a gene: 10. The CDR3 has 12 amino acids. CDR1 is SGHAT, CDR2 FQNNGV, per germline. CDR3 loop: CASSHLDRVVYF. CDR3 DNA: TGTGCCAGCAGCCATCTCGACAGGGTTGTGTACTTC. Together with reference TRBV11-2 and TRBJ2-7, the CDR3 gives the full variable domain: EAGVAQSPRYKIIEKRQSVAFWCNPISGHATLYWYQQILGQGPKLLIQFQNNGVVDDSQLPKDRFSAERLKGVDSTLKIQPAKLEDSAVYLCASSHLDRVVYFGPGTRLTVT.